This TCR beta chain derives from a study of T cell repertoires in aging, cancer and after chemotherapy. Peripheral blood genomic DNA, not sorted cells or RNA, was the template. Whole-study results and caveats: These repertoire data do not allow conclusions about immunological memory after chemotherapy.

Turning to this clonotype: What it binds is not known. A read error may produce the germline difference seen at one junction end.

Multiplex touch-down PCR with TRB-A/B primers amplified rearranged V-D-J TRB sequences. TCRdb re-derived calls from the multiplex PCR reads in MiXCR, one entry per CDR3 protein. The sample yields roughly 2,100 distinct CDR3 sequences, 28% seen once. The CDR3 is 16 residues long. Germline V gives CDR1 SGHKS, CDR2 YYEKEE (reference sequence). Sequencing used blood. This chain connects TRBV5-5 to TRBJ2-2; 7 nucleotides agree with TRBD1. The receptor was derived from a human donor in good health. For the CDR3, the DNA is TGCGCCAGAAACTTTCCAACAGGGGCCGGGACCGGGGAGCTGTTTTTT. It is translated as CARNFPTGAGTGELFF.